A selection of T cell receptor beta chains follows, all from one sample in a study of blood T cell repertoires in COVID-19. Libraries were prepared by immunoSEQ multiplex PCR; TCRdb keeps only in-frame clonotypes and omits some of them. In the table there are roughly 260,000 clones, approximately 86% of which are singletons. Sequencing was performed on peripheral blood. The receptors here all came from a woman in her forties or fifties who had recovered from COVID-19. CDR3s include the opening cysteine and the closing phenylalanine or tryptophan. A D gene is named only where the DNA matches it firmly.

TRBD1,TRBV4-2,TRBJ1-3,TGTGCCAGCAGCCCCAAGAGGGACAGGGCGGGAAACACCATATATTTT,CASSPKRDRAGNTIYF
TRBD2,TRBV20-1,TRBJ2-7,TGCAGTGCTAGTGGAATAGCGGGGGGCTCCTACGAGCAGTACTTC,CSASGIAGGSYEQYF
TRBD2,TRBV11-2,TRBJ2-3,TGTGCCAGCAGCACCCGGGGGGAATTAAGCACAGATACGCAGTATTTT,CASSTRGELSTDTQYF
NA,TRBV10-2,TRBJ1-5,TGCGCCAGCAGTGAGTCGGGCAGCAATCAGCCCCAGCATTTT,CASSESGSNQPQHF
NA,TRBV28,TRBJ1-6,TGTGCCACCGGGAGCTCCTATAATTCACCCCTCCACTTT,CATGSSYNSPLHF
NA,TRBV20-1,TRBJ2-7,TGCAGTGCGGAGGATACCTACGAGCAGTACTTC,CSAEDTYEQYF
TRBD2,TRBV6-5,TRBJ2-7,TGTGCCAGCAGGACTAGCGGGGGGTTTATTGAGCAGTACTTC,CASRTSGGFIEQYF
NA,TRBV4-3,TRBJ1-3,TGCGCCAGCAGCCAAGCCAGGGCTGCTGGAAACACCATATATTTT,CASSQARAAGNTIYF
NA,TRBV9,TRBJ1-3,TGTGCCAGCAGATCAGGGGTCTCTGGAAACACCATATATTTT,CASRSGVSGNTIYF
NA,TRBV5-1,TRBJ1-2,TGCGCCAGCAGCATCTCCCGTGGACTAGTGGGCGGCTACACCTTC,CASSISRGLVGGYTF
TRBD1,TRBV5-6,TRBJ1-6,TGTGCCAGCAGCACCAGCGAGACAGGGCTGGACTCACCCCTCCACTTT,CASSTSETGLDSPLHF